The TCR beta chain described here comes from a study of blood T cell repertoires in COVID-19. CDR1 LGHDT and CDR2 YNNKEL come from the germline V gene (reference sequence). V was pared by 0 bases and J by 2 bases, with 1 base of the junction left unmatched. The CDR3 loop spans 15 amino acids. The table came from immunoSEQ multiplex PCR; TCRdb's copy has only in-frame clones and leaves some out. The sample lists approximately 100,000 clones, 92% occurring once. This chain connects TRBV3-1 (or the pseudogene TRBV3-2) to TRBJ2-7; 10 nucleotides line up with TRBD2. Sample: peripheral blood. This TCR was sampled from a man aged 65-85 years with acute or convalescent COVID-19. CDR3 DNA sequence: TGTGCCAGCAGCCAAGACGGACTAGCGGCCTACGAGCAGTACTTC. Protein sequence: CASSQDGLAAYEQYF.